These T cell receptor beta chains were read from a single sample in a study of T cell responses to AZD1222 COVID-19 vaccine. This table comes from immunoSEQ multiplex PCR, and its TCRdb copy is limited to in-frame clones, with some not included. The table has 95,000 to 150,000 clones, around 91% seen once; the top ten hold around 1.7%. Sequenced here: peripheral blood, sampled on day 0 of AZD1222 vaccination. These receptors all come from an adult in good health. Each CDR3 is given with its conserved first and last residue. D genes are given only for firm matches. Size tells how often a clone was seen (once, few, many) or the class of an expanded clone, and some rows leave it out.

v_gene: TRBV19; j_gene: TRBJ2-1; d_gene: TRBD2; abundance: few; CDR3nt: TGTGCCAGTAGTCGGACTAGCGGGGGAAGCTCCTACAATGAGCAGTTCTTC; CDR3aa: CASSRTSGGSSYNEQFF
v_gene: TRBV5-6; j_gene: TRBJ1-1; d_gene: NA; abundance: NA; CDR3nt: TGTGCCAGCAGCTTGGTGGGTCAGGGTGACTTCTTT; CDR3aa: CASSLVGQGDFF
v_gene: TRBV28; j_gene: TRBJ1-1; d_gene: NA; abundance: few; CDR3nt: TGTGCCAGCAGTTCCCTTTGGGGGGGCAACGCTGAAGCTTTCTTT; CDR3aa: CASSSLWGGNAEAFF
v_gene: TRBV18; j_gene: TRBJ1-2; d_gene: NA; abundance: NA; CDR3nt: TGTGCCAGCTCACCGTCGGCGGAGCCTAACTATGGCTACACCTTC; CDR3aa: CASSPSAEPNYGYTF
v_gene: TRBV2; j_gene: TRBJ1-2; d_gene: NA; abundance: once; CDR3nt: TGTGCCAGCAGCGACCCCGAAACAGTTTCTCTATATGGCTACACCTTC; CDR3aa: CASSDPETVSLYGYTF
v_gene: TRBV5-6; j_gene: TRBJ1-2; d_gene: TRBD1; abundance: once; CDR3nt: TGTGCCAGCAGCTGGGGACAGGGCACCTGGGATGGCTACACCTTC; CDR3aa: CASSWGQGTWDGYTF
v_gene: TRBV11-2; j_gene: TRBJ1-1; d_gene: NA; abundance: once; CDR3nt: TGTGCCAGCAGCTTAGCGGGGGGTACCACTGAAGCTTTCTTT; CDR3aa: CASSLAGGTTEAFF
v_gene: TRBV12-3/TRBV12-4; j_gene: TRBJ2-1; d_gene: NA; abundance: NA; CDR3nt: TGTGCCAGCAGCTTCTTTAATGAGCAGTTCTTC; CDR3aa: CASSFFNEQFF
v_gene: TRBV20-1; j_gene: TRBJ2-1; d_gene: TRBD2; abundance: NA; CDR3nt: TGCAGTGCTAGTGGGACTAGCGGCAACAATGAGCAGTTCTTC; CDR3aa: CSASGTSGNNEQFF
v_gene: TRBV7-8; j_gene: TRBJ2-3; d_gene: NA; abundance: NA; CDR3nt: TGTGCCAGCATCCCAGGAGTAGTATCTAGCACAGATACGCAGTATTTT; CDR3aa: CASIPGVVSSTDTQYF
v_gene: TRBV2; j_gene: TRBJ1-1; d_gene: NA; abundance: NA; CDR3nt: TGTGCCAGCACTAAAGGACAGCCGAACACTGAAGCTTTCTTT; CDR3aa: CASTKGQPNTEAFF